These 32 T cell receptor beta chains came from one sample sequenced in a study of blood T cells in healthy people across ages. A second 7 to 11 cycle PCR used barcoded and J-beta primers. TCRdb reanalysed the 5' RACE reads using MiXCR and keeps one entry per CDR3 protein. The sample has 760,000 or so distinct CDR3 sequences, about 25% seen once; the top ten hold 9.4%. A further study also used this sample, focusing on T cells of mothers and their children.

The sample consisted of blood. Source of these receptors: a boy aged 5-17 years in good health.

This clonotype was detected a few times. The rearrangement uses TRBV7-9 and TRBJ2-5; 7 nucleotides match TRBD2. The CDR3 extends over 16 amino acids. V shed 5 bases and J 2 bases; nucleotides not matched to a gene: 11. Per the germline V gene, CDR1 is SEHNR and CDR2 is FQNEAQ (reference sequence). The CDR3 loop reads CASSEGPSGDQETQYF. CDR3 sequence (DNA): TGTGCCAGCAGCGAGGGGCCTAGCGGAGATCAAGAGACCCAGTACTTC.

This clonotype was observed a handful of times. The V call is TRBV6-1, the J call TRBJ2-1; a weak D match, TRBD1 (5 bases). V was shortened by 6 bases and J by 10 bases, with 7 bases between the two germline ends. The germline V gene has CDR1 MNHNS and CDR2 SASEGT. The CDR3 covers 10 residues. CDR3 bases: TGTGCCAGCAGAAGGGGAGAGCAGTTCTTC. Its translation is CASRRGEQFF.

The rearrangement uses TRBV5-1 and TRBJ2-5; 10 bases fit TRBD1. The better agreement between TRBJ2-7 and the DNA end casts doubt on the J call. Germline V CDR1 and CDR2: SGHRS, YFSETQ. The CDR3 is made up of 15 amino acids. The CDR3 DNA sequence: TGCGCCAGCAGCTGGACCGGGACAGGGGTCGCCGAGCAGTACTTC. It is translated as CASSWTGTGVAEQYF.

This clonotype showed up just a few times. V gene TRBV28 combines with J gene TRBJ2-3; 12 nucleotides match TRBD1. The CDR3 is 16 residues long. Germline V gene data show CDR1 as MDHEN and CDR2 as SYDVKM. With V trimmed by 5 bases and J by 2 bases, 5 bases remained unmatched. The CDR3 coding sequence is TGTGCCAGCAGTCTCGGGACAGGGGGCTACACAGATACGCAGTATTTT. This translates into CASSLGTGGYTDTQYF.

This clonotype has just a few counts. V is TRBV20-1 and J is TRBJ1-5; D is unclear. V lost 3 bases, J lost 0 bases, and 12 bases lay in between. CDR1 DFQATT and CDR2 SNEGSKA come from the germline V gene (reference sequence). CDR3 length: 15 residues. The CDR3, as DNA: TGCAGTGCTAGTCCCGAGGACTATAGCAATCAGCCCCAGCATTTT. Residues: CSASPEDYSNQPQHF.

The rearrangement uses TRBV7-2 and TRBJ2-7; TRBD2 matches 10 bases. V lost 0 bases to trimming and J lost 5 bases; unmatched junction nucleotides: 7. Germline V gene sequence: CDR1 SGHTA, CDR2 FQGNSA. The CDR3 is 16 residues long. CDR3 loop: CASSLARASGGDEQYF. The CDR3 nucleotides read TGTGCCAGCAGCTTAGCGCGGGCTAGCGGGGGAGACGAGCAGTACTTC.

This clonotype came up a few times. The rearrangement joins TRBV5-6 to TRBJ2-4, with D possibly being TRBD1 or TRBD2 (5 bases each). Germline V gives CDR1 SGHDT, CDR2 YYEEEE. Trimming shortened V by 2 bases and J by 3 bases, and 12 bases separated the two germline ends. This CDR3 has 15 amino acids. CDR3 DNA: TGTGCCAGCAGCTTAAGAGGGGTTGTCAAAAACATTCAGTACTTC. Translation gives CASSLRGVVKNIQYF.

This sequence joins TRBV12-5 and TRBJ2-5; TRBD2 matches 9 bases. Trimming cost V 0 bases and J 1 base; bases outside gene matches: 3. The CDR3 length is 16 residues. The germline V gene has CDR1 LGHNT and CDR2 FRNRAP. CDR3 region: CASGLVQGLAQETQYF. The CDR3 nucleotides read TGTGCTAGTGGTTTGGTACAGGGACTAGCCCAAGAGACCCAGTACTTC.

As regards this clonotype: Sequence at one end of the junction differs from germline and may be a read error. This chain connects TRBV5-1 to TRBJ1-4, with D possibly TRBD1 on 5 matching bases. CDR3 size: 15 residues. Germline V CDR1 and CDR2: SGHRS, YFSETQ. The CDR3 loop is CASSLEGRTNEKLSF. In nucleotides, the CDR3 is TGCGCCAGCAGCTTGGAGGGGCGGACTAATGAAAAACTGTCTTTT.

The sample holds a few counts of this clonotype. J is TRBJ2-3 and V is TRBV29-1; D is perhaps TRBD1 or TRBD2 (5 bases each). Deletions cut 6 bases from V and 0 bases from J, with 10 bases between. The germline V gene has CDR1 SQVTM and CDR2 ANQGSEA. The CDR3 extends over 13 amino acids. The CDR3 spells CSVSGRSTDTQYF. For the CDR3, the DNA is TGCAGCGTCTCGGGACGGAGCACAGATACGCAGTATTTT.

In this sample, this clonotype turned up a few times. J is TRBJ2-1 and V is TRBV7-2; tentative D call: TRBD1 (6 bases). Per the germline V gene, CDR1 is SGHTA and CDR2 is FQGNSA. The CDR3 runs to 14 residues. V lost 2 bases and J 4 bases, leaving 9 bases between the germline ends. The CDR3 nucleotides are TGTGCCAGCAGCTTAAGGGGGTTGTACAATGAGCAGTTCTTC. Protein: CASSLRGLYNEQFF. Filled out from reference TRBV7-2 and TRBJ2-1, the complete variable domain reads GAGVSQSPSNKVTEKGKDVELRCDPISGHTALYWYRQSLGQGLEFLIYFQGNSAPDKSGLPSDRFSAERTGGSVSTLTIQRTQQEDSAVYLCASSLRGLYNEQFFGPGTRLTVL.

V is TRBV5-6 and J is TRBJ2-5; tentative D call: TRBD2 (7 bases). The closer fit of TRBJ2-1 to the DNA end suggests the J call may be wrong. Germline loops: CDR1 SGHDT, CDR2 YYEEEE. The CDR3 has 12 amino acids. CDR3 in DNA: TGTGCCAGCAGCTCGGGGGGCATTGAGCAGTTCTTC. This sequence encodes CASSSGGIEQFF.

This clonotype was observed a handful of times. V is TRBV12-3 or TRBV12-4 and J is TRBJ2-5; D gene unclear. Between the trimmed V and J ends, which lost 6 bases and 5 bases, there was a span of 16 bases. This CDR3 is 14 amino acids long. Here the CDR3 reads CASSSSGDGETQYF. The CDR3 nucleotides read TGTGCCAGCAGCTCATCGGGCGACGGGGAGACCCAGTACTTC.

This clonotype has more than one count but fewer than ten. The chain joins TRBV12-3 or TRBV12-4 to TRBJ1-2, with D maybe TRBD1 (5 bases). The V end lost 7 bases, the J end lost 4 bases, and 16 bases lay between the germline ends. The CDR3 runs to 14 residues. CDR3 sequence (DNA): TGTGCCAGCACGGAGCCCTCGGGGGGCTATGGCTACACCTTC. Its protein is CASTEPSGGYGYTF.

The chain combines TRBV5-1 with TRBJ1-2; tentative D call: TRBD1 (5 bases). This CDR3 contains 18 residues. Deletions cut 0 bases from V and 1 base from J, with 19 bases between. The germline V gene encodes CDR1 SGHRS and CDR2 YFSETQ. The CDR3 here is CASSLGVIYRPNNYGYTF. The CDR3 bases are TGCGCCAGCAGCTTGGGAGTGATATACAGGCCCAATAACTATGGCTACACCTTC.

The V gene is TRBV29-1, the J gene TRBJ1-1; D may be TRBD1 (5 bases). Trimming shortened V by 7 bases and J by 0 bases, and 9 bases separated the two germline ends. Germline CDR1 is SQVTM and CDR2 is ANQGSEA. The CDR3 has 12 residues. The DNA of the CDR3 is TGCAGCGCGACAGTCATGAACACTGAAGCTTTCTTT. Protein product: CSATVMNTEAFF.

Only a few counts were recorded for this clonotype. This rearrangement joins TRBV27 to TRBJ1-4; TRBD1 aligns across 7 bases. V gave up 5 bases and J gave up 4 bases; unmatched junction bases: 4. Germline V gene data show CDR1 as MNHEY and CDR2 as SMNVEV (reference sequence). The CDR3 covers 14 residues. Written as DNA, the CDR3 is TGTGCCAGCAGTCCAGGGACAGATAATGAAAAACTGTTTTTT. It translates to CASSPGTDNEKLFF.

This clonotype was seen only a few times. The chain employs TRBV6-2 or TRBV6-3 and TRBJ1-5; 8 bases line up with TRBD1. Germline V gene data show CDR1 as MNHEY and CDR2 as SVGEGT. The CDR3 extends over 18 amino acids. The ends lost 5 bases at V and 2 bases at J; junction bases unmatched: 14. The CDR3 protein is CASSGPGTGVFGNQPQHF. CDR3 coding DNA: TGTGCCAGCAGTGGCCCAGGGACAGGAGTTTTCGGCAATCAGCCCCAGCATTTT.

The chain recombines TRBV29-1 with TRBJ1-2, with D possibly matching TRBD1 (6 bases). V was pared by 7 bases and J by 6 bases, with 12 bases between. CDR1 and CDR2 (germline): SQVTM, ANQGSEA. The CDR3 is 11 amino acids. CDR3 region: CSGGAGDGYTF. DNA for the CDR3: TGCAGCGGGGGGGCAGGGGATGGCTACACCTTC. Looking up the rest from reference TRBV29-1 and TRBJ1-2 gives the full variable domain: SAVISQKPSRDICQRGTSLTIQCQVDSQVTMMFWYRQQPGQSLTLIATANQGSEATYESGFVIDKFPISRPNLTFSTLTVSNMSPEDSSIYLCSGGAGDGYTFGSGTRLTVV.

This clonotype was recorded a few times. The chain recombines TRBV29-1 with TRBJ2-3, with D possibly TRBD1 on 5 matching bases. V was cut by 3 bases and J by 6 bases, with 7 bases left in between. The CDR3 has 11 amino acids. Germline-derived CDR1 and CDR2 are SQVTM and ANQGSEA. The CDR3 coding sequence is TGCAGCGTTGAGGGGCGCGATACGCAGTATTTT. This translates into CSVEGRDTQYF.

The J gene is TRBJ2-5, the V gene TRBV20-1; TRBD2 matches 8 bases. The J call is doubtful: the DNA matches TRBJ2-1 better. CDR1 DFQATT and CDR2 SNEGSKA come from the germline V gene (reference sequence). CDR3 length: 18 amino acids. The CDR3 loop is CSASLPGGPSLSYNEQFF. CDR3 nucleotide sequence: TGCAGTGCTAGTCTCCCGGGGGGGCCGTCCCTATCCTACAATGAGCAGTTCTTC.

V usage is TRBV28 and J usage is TRBJ2-1, with D perhaps being TRBD1 or TRBD2 (7 bases each). This CDR3 spans 16 amino acids. Trimming pared 5 bases from V and 4 bases from J, leaving 18 bases between. From germline, CDR1 is MDHEN and CDR2 SYDVKM. The CDR3 protein is CASSGTGEGIYNEQFF. Here the CDR3 DNA reads TGTGCCAGCAGTGGTACAGGGGAGGGGATATACAATGAGCAGTTCTTC.

The chain uses TRBV19 and TRBJ1-4; possible D gene TRBD1, 5 bases. The V gene's germline CDR1 is LNHDA and CDR2 SQIVND (reference sequence). The CDR3 consists of 14 residues. Trimming removed 3 bases from V and 8 bases from J, with 13 bases in between. CDR3 region: CASSMGRLDEKLFF. The CDR3 DNA reads TGTGCCAGTAGTATGGGACGCCTGGACGAAAAACTGTTTTTT.

The V gene is TRBV27, the J gene TRBJ2-5; D unclear. Judging by the DNA end, TRBJ2-7 fits better; the J call may be wrong. Germline CDR1 is MNHEY and CDR2 is SMNVEV (reference sequence). The CDR3 is made up of 13 amino acids. The CDR3 DNA follows: TGTGCCAGCAGTTTAAAGGTCTCACACGAGCAGTACTTC. It codes for CASSLKVSHEQYF.

This clonotype was counted between two and nine times. The chain joins TRBV15 to TRBJ2-5, with D perhaps TRBD2 (6 bases). V was shortened by 0 bases and J by 0 bases, with 8 bases between the two germline ends. Looked up from germline, CDR1 is LNHNV and CDR2 is YYDKDF (reference sequence). The CDR3 has 15 amino acids. The chain's CDR3 is CATSRDPGDQETQYF. Written as DNA, the CDR3 is TGTGCCACCAGCAGAGATCCGGGGGACCAAGAGACCCAGTACTTC.

The table lists this clonotype with a few counts. The CDR3 region has the DNA TGTGCCAGCACCCGGGAGAAATATACTGGAAACACCATATATTTT. Encoded protein: CASTREKYTGNTIYF. J is TRBJ1-3 and V is TRBV6-2 or TRBV6-3; D unclear. The V gene's germline CDR1 is MNHEY and CDR2 SVGEGT. This CDR3 is built from 15 residues. V lost 7 bases and J lost 2, with 15 bases in between.

This clonotype was seen many times. This chain joins TRBV7-2 and TRBJ2-7; no firm D call. In germline, CDR1 is SGHTA, CDR2 FQGNSA. V lost 6 bases, J lost 4 bases, and 7 bases lay in between. This CDR3 spans 11 amino acids. The CDR3 coding sequence is TGTGCCAGCAGTTTGAGGTACGAGCAGTACTTC. This codes for CASSLRYEQYF.

This clonotype was found a few times. The rearrangement links TRBV7-9 to TRBJ1-1; possible D gene TRBD1, 5 bases. This CDR3 comprises 13 residues. The germline V gene encodes CDR1 SEHNR and CDR2 FQNEAQ (reference sequence). Between the trimmed V and J ends, which lost 1 base and 7 bases, there was a span of 10 bases. The CDR3 DNA reads as TGTGCCAGCAGCTTAGGGACACTTCTTGAAGCTTTCTTT. Translated, it gives CASSLGTLLEAFF.

The table lists this clonotype with a few counts. V usage is TRBV12-3 or TRBV12-4 and J usage is TRBJ1-5, with unresolved D. Trimming took off 5 bases at V and 1 base at J, with 12 bases between the two ends. The CDR3 is made up of 15 amino acids. The CDR3 here is CASSGWGMSNQPQHF. The CDR3 DNA sequence: TGTGCCAGCAGTGGGTGGGGTATGAGCAATCAGCCCCAGCATTTT.

V is TRBV12-3 or TRBV12-4 and J is TRBJ2-7; 9 bases fit TRBD1. With 6 bases clipped from V and 6 bases from J, the junction kept 3 bases outside the gene matches. The CDR3 is 12 amino acids. The CDR3 nucleotides read TGTGCCAGCAGAAGACAGGGGGGCGAGCAGTACTTC. The encoded protein is CASRRQGGEQYF.

In its sample, this clonotype was seen a few times. The gene calls are TRBV6-2 or TRBV6-3 and TRBJ2-1; D remains ambiguous. V lost 6 bases to trimming and J lost 0 bases, with 9 bases between them. CDR1 is MNHEY and CDR2 is SVGEGT in the germline V gene. The CDR3 totals 14 residues. The CDR3 is CASSPYSSYNEQFF. The DNA for the CDR3 is TGTGCCAGCAGCCCTTATAGCTCCTACAATGAGCAGTTCTTC.

The rearrangement links TRBV20-1 to TRBJ2-2, with D perhaps TRBD1 (6 bases). CDR1 is DFQATT, CDR2 SNEGSKA, per germline (reference sequence). V shed 0 bases and J shed 0 bases, with 11 bases lying between them. The CDR3 is 16 residues long. CDR3 nucleotides: TGCAGTGCTAGAGACTCAGGGGTTCCGAACACCGGGGAGCTGTTTTTT. Residues: CSARDSGVPNTGELFF.